What follows is one TCR beta chain and its context. Its antigen is unknown. Looked up from germline, CDR1 is MNHEY and CDR2 is SMNVEV (reference sequence). The CDR3 is made up of 14 amino acids. These data belong to a study of graft-versus-host responses after intestinal transplantation. Background on the study: Every recipient had anti-thymocyte globulin induction and approximately 3 years of tacrolimus plus steroids. General study findings and limits: The recipient marrow held GvH clones, and some of them showed up first in ileum or blood.

Data came from immunoSEQ multiplex PCR; TCRdb stores just in-frame clones and leaves some out. The data hold approximately 17,000 clones, with around 83% observed a single time. Intraepithelial and lamina propria lymphocytes were freed from processed graft tissue. The sequences come from ileum tissue, collected 584 days after intestinal transplantation. This sequence originates from a human patient who received an intestinal transplant, so some T cells may come from the graft donor. The chain is built from TRBV27 and TRBJ2-5, with D possibly matching TRBD2 (5 bases). The J call may be wrong; the DNA end is better matched by TRBJ2-7. The CDR3 loop is CASSFTSVPSEQYF. The CDR3 region has the DNA TGTGCCAGCAGTTTCACTAGTGTCCCCTCCGAGCAGTACTTC.